This T cell receptor beta chain was found in a study of blood T cell repertoires in COVID-19. About the research overall: Sample material is recorded as cDNA or gDNA derived from T cells, B-cell-depleted T cells, or PBMCs.

Authors' analysis steps: Amplification of reference gene primers provided the estimated nucleated cell counts. Measured with immunoSEQ multiplex PCR; TCRdb has only the in-frame clones, and not every one. V, J and clone size are taken as reported in that table, and D and trimming were inferred from the DNA itself. The data hold about 210,000 clones, with about 88% observed a single time. The germline V gene has CDR1 GTSNPN and CDR2 SVGIG (reference sequence). The CDR3 runs to 14 residues. Deletions cut 0 bases from V and 2 bases from J, with 8 bases between. This sequence joins TRBV30 and TRBJ1-3; D is perhaps TRBD1 (5 bases). Sequenced sample: PBMCs or T cells enriched from blood (not recorded which). This TCR came from a middle-aged woman in a cohort exposed to, infected with or recovered from COVID-19 (not recorded which). As DNA, the CDR3 is TGTGCCTGGAGTGTCGGGGGGGCTGGAAACACCATATATTTT. Its protein product is CAWSVGGAGNTIYF.